The next 25 T cell receptor beta chains were all read from a single sample in a study of cytomegalovirus exposure and HLA in healthy donors. The PCR ran on 60 Vbeta and 13 Jbeta primers. Profiled with immunoSEQ multiplex PCR; TCRdb holds only in-frame clones, not every one. The table includes some 200,000 clones, approximately 81% detected once. Sequenced input: PBMCs. The receptors come from a man aged 50-59 years in good health and CMV-seronegative.

V gene TRBV15 combines with J gene TRBJ1-4, with D perhaps matching TRBD1 (5 bases). The germline CDR1 and CDR2 sequences are LNHNV and YYDKDF (reference sequence). V lost 1 base to trimming and J lost 5 bases, with 11 bases between them. The CDR3 is 15 amino acids. CDR3: CATSRVGTLNEKLFF. CDR3 bases: TGTGCCACCAGCAGAGTAGGGACTTTAAATGAAAAACTGTTTTTT.

The gene calls are TRBV5-1 and TRBJ2-1; a weak D match, TRBD2 (5 bases). Germline CDR1 reads SGHRS; CDR2 reads YFSETQ. V gave up 4 bases and J gave up 2 bases, with 13 bases separating them. This CDR3 is 15 amino acids long. In DNA, the CDR3 is TGCGCCAGCAGCCCAGCCGGGAACCCCTACAATGAGCAGTTCTTC. Protein product: CASSPAGNPYNEQFF.

This rearrangement joins TRBV7-2 to TRBJ2-1, with 7 bases aligning to TRBD2. J gave up 6 bases and V 8 bases, and 13 bases lay outside the gene matches. Germline V lookup: CDR1 SGHTA, CDR2 FQGNSA. The CDR3 spans 15 residues. The CDR3 spells CASSNFGGVANEQFF. The CDR3 nucleotides are TGTGCCAGCTCTAATTTTGGGGGGGTCGCCAATGAGCAGTTCTTC.

The chain uses TRBV19 and TRBJ2-1, with 9 bases fitting TRBD2. The CDR3 runs 15 residues. Trimming at V came to 4 bases and at J to 4 bases, leaving 5 bases not matched to a gene. CDR1 is LNHDA, CDR2 SQIVND, per germline (reference sequence). The CDR3 region is CASSSSGGLYNEQFF. In nucleotides, the CDR3 is TGTGCCAGTAGTAGTAGCGGGGGCCTATACAATGAGCAGTTCTTC.

The chain employs TRBV5-1 and TRBJ2-7; 9 positions match TRBD1. The J segment lost 3 bases and the V segment lost 4 bases, leaving 5 bases of the junction unmatched. Looked up from germline, CDR1 is SGHRS and CDR2 is YFSETQ. This CDR3 has 14 residues. CDR3 in amino acids: CASSADRGGYEQYF. Written as DNA, the CDR3 is TGCGCCAGCAGCGCGGACAGGGGCGGCTACGAGCAGTACTTC.

This clone was observed a few times. The rearrangement uses TRBV10-3 and TRBJ1-1; 9 positions match TRBD1. Unmatched junction bases numbered 3, after V lost 3 bases and J lost 7 bases. Germline V lookup: CDR1 ENHRY, CDR2 SYGVKD. The CDR3 covers 13 residues. The CDR3 nucleotides read TGTGCCATCAGTGAAACAGGGGGCAATGAAGCTTTCTTT. Translation gives CAISETGGNEAFF.

The rearrangement joins TRBV6-5 to TRBJ2-2; 9 bases align to TRBD1. The germline CDR1 and CDR2 sequences are MNHEY and SVGAGI. The CDR3 runs 15 residues. J lost 5 bases, V lost 6 bases, and 7 bases had no gene match. The CDR3 region has the DNA TGTGCCAGCAGATCCGGGACAGGGTGGACCGGGGAGCTGTTTTTT. This encodes CASRSGTGWTGELFF.

V usage is TRBV6-1 and J usage is TRBJ1-1; 7 bases agree with TRBD1. V dropped 0 bases and J dropped 10; count of bases not matched to a gene: 5. Germline CDR1 is MNHNS and CDR2 is SASEGT. CDR3 length: 13 residues. CDR3 in DNA: TGTGCCAGCAGTGAAGCGAGGGGGCTAGTAGCTTTCTTT. Its translation is CASSEARGLVAFF.

This clone was seen just once. This same CDR3 is encoded by further DNA sequences in the sample. CDR3 residues: CASSRGLNTEAFF. CDR3 coding DNA: TGCGCCAGCAGCAGGGGCTTGAACACTGAAGCTTTCTTT. V and J are TRBV5-1 and TRBJ1-1; maybe TRBD1 (5 bases). The ends were cut back, 4 bases at V and 0 bases at J, with 7 bases in the middle. Germline CDR1 reads SGHRS; CDR2 reads YFSETQ. This CDR3 contains 13 residues.

The J gene is TRBJ2-7, the V gene TRBV15, with 13 bases fitting TRBD2. The V gene's germline CDR1 is LNHNV and CDR2 YYDKDF (reference sequence). With 0 bases clipped from V and 0 bases from J, the junction kept 8 bases outside the gene matches. The CDR3 spans 19 residues. CDR3 DNA sequence: TGTGCCACCAGCAGAGATAGGACGAGGACTAGCGGGGGCTCCTACGAGCAGTACTTC. Protein sequence: CATSRDRTRTSGGSYEQYF.

The rearrangement links TRBV7-8 to TRBJ2-3, with 8 bases lining up with TRBD2. Germline V lookup: CDR1 SGHVS, CDR2 FQNEAQ. This CDR3 contains 16 residues. Trimming cost V 1 base and J 1 base; bases outside gene matches: 4. The CDR3 DNA reads as TGTGCCAGCAGCTTAGAAGGGACTAGGGGCACAGATACGCAGTATTTT. Translated: CASSLEGTRGTDTQYF.

The rearrangement uses TRBV6-5 and TRBJ2-7, with D perhaps matching TRBD2 (5 bases). The CDR3 runs to 14 residues. Germline assignment: CDR1 MNHEY and CDR2 SVGAGI. V lost 8 bases and J lost 6, with 20 bases in between. The CDR3 spells CASGLGDSVGEQYF. The CDR3 DNA follows: TGTGCCAGCGGCCTTGGTGATAGCGTGGGCGAGCAGTACTTC.

In its sample, this clone was seen a few times. This chain links TRBV12-5 with TRBJ2-2, with D maybe TRBD1 (6 bases). Germline CDR1 LGHNT, CDR2 FRNRAP. This CDR3 has 15 residues. With 2 bases removed from V and 1 base from J, the gap between germline ends came to 8 bases. The CDR3 sequence: CASGLPGQNTGELFF. CDR3 sequence (DNA): TGTGCTAGTGGTTTGCCGGGACAGAACACCGGGGAGCTGTTTTTT.

The chain recombines TRBV7-9 with TRBJ2-3; 15 nucleotides line up with TRBD2. The J segment lost 0 bases and the V segment lost 1 base, leaving 2 bases of the junction unmatched. The CDR3 extends over 18 amino acids. The germline CDR1 and CDR2 sequences are SEHNR and FQNEAQ (reference sequence). The CDR3 region has the DNA TGTGCCAGCAGCTTAGGGACTAGCGGGGGGGCGAGCACAGATACGCAGTATTTT. As protein: CASSLGTSGGASTDTQYF.

A word on this clone: This specimen includes other DNA sequences encoding the same CDR3. The chain combines TRBV18 with TRBJ2-3, with TRBD2 as a possible D gene (6 bases). CDR1 and CDR2 (germline): KGHSH, LQKENI. The CDR3 extends over 15 amino acids. The V and J ends lost 3 bases and 0 bases respectively, with 10 bases between them. CDR3 protein: CASSPAGGSTDTQYF. DNA of the CDR3: TGTGCCAGCTCACCCGCTGGGGGGAGCACAGATACGCAGTATTTT.

The chain carries TRBV7-2 and TRBJ1-1; 10 bases line up with TRBD1. V trimming: 5 bases; J trimming: 5 bases; junction bases outside the gene matches: 8. Germline CDR1 and CDR2: SGHTA and FQGNSA. CDR3 length: 15 residues. CDR3 amino acids: CASSPRGGQGTEAFF. CDR3 nucleotides: TGTGCCAGCAGCCCTAGGGGGGGACAGGGGACTGAAGCTTTCTTT. The whole variable domain, remainder taken from reference TRBV7-2 and TRBJ1-1, is GAGVSQSPSNKVTEKGKDVELRCDPISGHTALYWYRQSLGQGLEFLIYFQGNSAPDKSGLPSDRFSAERTGGSVSTLTIQRTQQEDSAVYLCASSPRGGQGTEAFFGQGTRLTVV.

In its sample, this clone was seen once. The chain carries TRBV6-6 and TRBJ1-6; TRBD1 agrees at 7 bases. Trimming took 8 bases from V and 6 from J; bases not matched to a gene: 13. CDR1 is MNHNY and CDR2 is SVGAGI in the germline V gene (reference sequence). The CDR3 runs to 16 residues. DNA for the CDR3: TGTGCCAGCTGCCCCGGACAGGTCCTTATTAATTCACCCCTCCACTTT. This encodes CASCPGQVLINSPLHF.

V usage is TRBV7-2 and J usage is TRBJ2-7, with 10 nucleotides matching TRBD2. The ends lost 5 bases at V and 3 bases at J; junction bases unmatched: 4. This CDR3 has 14 residues. In germline, CDR1 is SGHTA, CDR2 FQGNSA. Here the CDR3 reads CASSPRTSGYEQYF. The CDR3 DNA sequence: TGTGCCAGCAGCCCCCGGACTAGCGGCTACGAGCAGTACTTC.

The chain links TRBV6-5 to TRBJ2-1; 10 bases fit TRBD2. The CDR3 contains 15 residues. Looked up from germline, CDR1 is MNHEY and CDR2 is SVGAGI. V gave up 4 bases and J gave up 6 bases; unmatched junction bases: 6. CDR3 amino acids: CASSSAGGPINEQFF. The CDR3, as DNA: TGTGCCAGCAGTTCAGCGGGGGGGCCGATCAATGAGCAGTTCTTC.

The rearrangement uses TRBV6-1 and TRBJ2-7, with 7 bases matching TRBD2. The germline V gene has CDR1 MNHNS and CDR2 SASEGT. The trim removed 6 bases at V and 5 bases at J, leaving 1 base unmatched. The CDR3 loop spans 11 amino acids. In nucleotides, the CDR3 is TGTGCCAGCAGCCGGGGGGACGAGCAGTACTTC. Translation gives CASSRGDEQYF.

This chain connects TRBV5-5 to TRBJ2-5; 9 nucleotides align to TRBD1. Gene TRBJ2-7 matches the end of the DNA better, so the J call may be wrong. CDR1 and CDR2 from the germline V gene are SGHKS and YYEKEE (reference sequence). The CDR3 runs to 15 residues. The CDR3 bases are TGTGCCAGCAGCTCTACAGGGGGCCCGACCTACGAGCAGTACTTC. Translation: CASSSTGGPTYEQYF.

The rearrangement joins TRBV19 to TRBJ2-7; 7 bases agree with TRBD1. The CDR3 has 13 amino acids. The junction had 9 bases not matched to a gene; V was cut back by 7 bases and J by 6 bases. Germline V gene sequence: CDR1 LNHDA, CDR2 SQIVND (reference sequence). The CDR3 spells CASKGADSVEQYF. CDR3 bases: TGTGCCAGTAAGGGGGCAGACAGTGTCGAGCAGTACTTC.

The CDR3 DNA follows: TGTGCCTGGAGTGTGTCCGGGAGCAATCAGCCCCAGCATTTT. Protein product: CAWSVSGSNQPQHF. V gene TRBV30 combines with J gene TRBJ1-5; D gene unclear. This CDR3 has 14 residues. Germline values: CDR1 GTSNPN, CDR2 SVGIG (reference sequence). V lost 0 bases, J lost 1 base, and 7 bases lay in between.

The V and J genes are TRBV21-1 and TRBJ1-4; the table's D gene call, TRBD1, was not cross checked with the DNA. TRBV21-1 is shown as a pseudogene. The length of the CDR3 is 18 residues. CDR3 nucleotides: TGTGCCAGCAGCACAAGGTTCCGACACCTAACCTCTAATGAAAAACTGTTTTTT. The encoded protein is CASSTRFRHLTSNEKLFF.

Only one count was recorded for this clone. The rearrangement joins TRBV18 to TRBJ1-3, with 7 bases lining up with TRBD1. With 1 base clipped from V and 0 bases from J, the junction kept 6 bases outside the gene matches. The germline V gene encodes CDR1 KGHSH and CDR2 LQKENI. There are 17 residues in the CDR3. CDR3 sequence (DNA): TGTGCCAGCTCACCACAAGACAGGGCGCTCTCTGGAAACACCATATATTTT. Residues: CASSPQDRALSGNTIYF.